This T cell receptor (beta chain) was sequenced for a study of shared clonotypes between healthy human individuals. Study-wide points: Sharing across four donors was highest in naive CD4 (roughly 5%) and lowest in memory CD8 (approximately 0.4%).

Remarks on this clone: Antigen specificity is unknown. One junction end does not reproduce the germline sequence, and a read error may be involved.

Germline V gene sequence: CDR1 MDHEN, CDR2 SYDVKM. CDR3 length equals 11 residues. Roughly 200 ng DNA, about 33,000 T cell genomes, went into each sorted-subset replicate PCR. The table came from immunoSEQ multiplex PCR; TCRdb's copy has only in-frame clones and leaves some out. This sample has some 2.4 million clones, with under 95% found just once. This sequence originates from a young man in good health. Some clones in this sample may be carry-over from other donors' samples. Sequences were obtained from naive CD4+ T cells from PBMCs. Subset denoted: CD45RA+ positively selected. V gene TRBV28 combines with J gene TRBJ2-1; TRBD1 matches at 7 bases. CDR3 coding DNA: TGTGCCAGCAGGACTACCTCCGGGACAGTCTTC. Its protein product is CASRTTSGTVF.